One sample yielded the 30 T cell receptor beta chains listed below, sequenced in a study of blood T cell repertoires in COVID-19. Generated by immunoSEQ multiplex PCR, the TCRdb table keeps only in-frame clones and is missing some. The sample shows under 300,000 clones, over 75% of them seen only once. Sequencing was carried out using peripheral blood. The receptors come from a man aged 25-40 years who had recovered from COVID-19.

V is TRBV5-1 and J is TRBJ2-2, with D uncertain. The CDR3 length is 16 residues. Germline loops: CDR1 SGHRS, CDR2 YFSETQ. The V and J ends lost 0 bases and 0 bases respectively, with 9 bases between them. CDR3 residues: CASSLVASPNTGELFF. CDR3 DNA sequence: TGCGCCAGCAGCTTGGTAGCCAGCCCGAACACCGGGGAGCTGTTTTTT.

This rearrangement joins TRBV24-1 to TRBJ1-5; D might be TRBD1 (5 bases). V was cut by 5 bases and J by 6 bases, with 13 bases left in between. The CDR3 is made up of 14 amino acids. Per the germline V gene, CDR1 is KGHDR and CDR2 is SFDVKD. The CDR3 nucleotides are TGTGCCACCAGTGTGGGCGGGGCTGCTCAGCCCCAGCATTTT. The encoded protein is CATSVGGAAQPQHF.

This sequence joins TRBV28 and TRBJ1-2; tentatively, D is TRBD1 (6 bases). In germline, CDR1 is MDHEN, CDR2 SYDVKM. The CDR3 length is 14 residues. V was clipped by 10 bases and J by 5 bases, with 20 bases between them. The CDR3 DNA follows: TGTGCCACAGAGAACGGACAGACTCTTTATGGCTACACCTTC. Its protein product is CATENGQTLYGYTF.

V usage is TRBV7-8 and J usage is TRBJ2-1, with TRBD2 matching over 12 bases. Germline CDR1 is SGHVS and CDR2 is FQNEAQ. V dropped 3 bases and J dropped 6; count of bases not matched to a gene: 3. The CDR3 length is 15 residues. CDR3 nucleotides: TGTGCCAGCAGCTTGGGACTAGCGGGCCCCAATGAGCAGTTCTTC. It yields the protein CASSLGLAGPNEQFF. Full variable domain (remainder filled in from reference TRBV7-8 and TRBJ2-1): GAGVSQSPRYKVAKRGQDVALRCDPISGHVSLFWYQQALGQGPEFLTYFQNEAQLDKSGLPSDRFFAERPEGSVSTLKIQRTQQEDSAVYLCASSLGLAGPNEQFFGPGTRLTVL.

The chain uses TRBV2 and TRBJ1-2; TRBD1 matches at 7 bases. Germline CDR1 is SNHLY and CDR2 is FYNNEI. Losses at the gene ends were 10 bases for V and 13 bases for J; bases not matched to a gene: 21. The CDR3 extends over 14 amino acids. CDR3 residues: CAIKVKGQVLVLTF. Written as DNA, the CDR3 is TGTGCCATAAAGGTTAAAGGACAGGTCCTCGTTCTCACCTTC. Looking up the rest from reference TRBV2 and TRBJ1-2 gives the full variable domain: EPEVTQTPSHQVTQMGQEVILRCVPISNHLYFYWYRQILGQKVEFLVSFYNNEISEKSEIFDDQFSVERPDGSNFTLKIRSTKLEDSAMYFCAIKVKGQVLVLTFGSGTRLTVV.

Here the CDR3 DNA reads TGTGCCAGTAGTACCACCGGGACTAACACAGATACGCAGTATTTT. Translation: CASSTTGTNTDTQYF. This chain connects TRBV19 to TRBJ2-3; TRBD2 matches at 7 bases. From germline, CDR1 is LNHDA and CDR2 SQIVND (reference sequence). This CDR3 comprises 15 residues. Trimming cost V 4 bases and J 2 bases; bases outside gene matches: 6.

This chain connects TRBV4-2 to TRBJ2-5; no clear D gene. The V gene lost 1 base and the J gene lost 1 base, with 10 bases spanning the gap. Per the germline V gene, CDR1 is LGHNA and CDR2 is YNFKEQ. CDR3 length: 15 amino acids. This CDR3 is CASSQGVSPQETQYF. As DNA, the CDR3 is TGTGCCAGCAGCCAAGGAGTTAGCCCCCAAGAGACCCAGTACTTC.

This chain uses TRBV7-8 with TRBJ1-4; 11 bases line up with TRBD1. The CDR3 runs 13 residues. Germline V lookup: CDR1 SGHVS, CDR2 FQNEAQ. V trimming: 4 bases; J trimming: 10 bases; junction bases outside the gene matches: 2. CDR3 sequence reads: CASSSGTGGKLFF. CDR3 DNA sequence: TGTGCCAGCAGCTCCGGGACAGGGGGAAAACTGTTTTTT.

The chain couples TRBV5-6 to TRBJ1-3, with no clear D. Germline loops: CDR1 SGHDT, CDR2 YYEEEE. V lost 0 bases and J 3 bases, leaving 4 bases between the germline ends. The CDR3 consists of 13 residues. The CDR3 DNA sequence: TGTGCCAGCAGCTTGGGAGGTGGAAACACCATATATTTT. Translated: CASSLGGGNTIYF.

This clone has more than one count but fewer than ten. The chain combines TRBV7-9 with TRBJ2-1; 8 positions agree with TRBD1. There are 15 residues in the CDR3. Germline CDR1 reads SEHNR; CDR2 reads FQNEAQ (reference sequence). Germline trimming cut 5 bases from V and 6 bases from J; bases unmatched to any gene: 9. The CDR3 reads CASSPGDRLFNEQFF. The CDR3 DNA reads TGTGCCAGCAGCCCGGGGGACAGGCTGTTCAATGAGCAGTTCTTC.

The genes are TRBV7-9 and TRBJ1-2; 11 bases agree with TRBD1. Unmatched junction bases numbered 10, after V lost 6 bases and J lost 7 bases. In germline, CDR1 is SEHNR, CDR2 FQNEAQ (reference sequence). There are 15 residues in the CDR3. CDR3 sequence reads: CASRDGTGGIGGYTF. As DNA, the CDR3 is TGTGCCAGCAGGGACGGGACAGGGGGGATTGGTGGCTACACCTTC.

The V gene is TRBV4-1, the J gene TRBJ2-1; TRBD2 might be the D (5 bases). CDR3 length: 13 amino acids. Germline CDR1 is MGHRA and CDR2 is YSYEKL. V lost 2 bases to trimming and J lost 10 bases, with 12 bases between them. CDR3 coding DNA: TGCGCCAGCAGCCAAACCCTAGCACGCGAGCAGTTCTTC. Amino acid sequence: CASSQTLAREQFF.

At least ten counts were recorded for this clone. The genes are TRBV10-1 and TRBJ2-1; D unresolved. The CDR3 is 13 residues long. Trimming left V 2 bases short and J 9 bases short, with 11 bases between. Germline values: CDR1 WNHNN, CDR2 SYGVQD (reference sequence). The CDR3 sequence is CASSEAGPTEQFF. The CDR3 DNA is TGCGCCAGCAGTGAGGCAGGTCCCACTGAGCAGTTCTTC.

The chain employs TRBV7-9 and TRBJ2-5; possible D gene TRBD2, 6 bases. The CDR3 is 17 residues long. V lost 5 bases and J 4 bases, leaving 23 bases between the germline ends. CDR1 SEHNR and CDR2 FQNEAQ come from the germline V gene (reference sequence). In DNA, the CDR3 is TGTGCCAGCAGCCGTAAACTAGCCCGTCAAAGTAGAGAGACCCAGTACTTC. Encoded protein: CASSRKLARQSRETQYF.

The chain links TRBV28 to TRBJ2-1, with a tentative D call TRBD2 (6 bases). V dropped 4 bases and J dropped 5 bases, with 18 bases sitting between them. Looked up from germline, CDR1 is MDHEN and CDR2 is SYDVKM. The length of the CDR3 is 16 residues. This chain's CDR3 is CASSSPRAGGDNEQFF. The CDR3 DNA reads as TGTGCCAGCAGTTCCCCCCGGGCAGGAGGGGACAATGAGCAGTTCTTC.

This sequence joins TRBV16 and TRBJ2-5, with TRBD2 matching 8 bases. Germline CDR1 KGHSY, CDR2 FQNENV. This CDR3 is 16 amino acids long. Germline trimming cut 4 bases from V and 5 bases from J; bases unmatched to any gene: 12. The CDR3 coding sequence is TGTGCCAGCAGCCGATACCCCACGGGGGGGCAGGAGACCCAGTACTTC. Its protein product is CASSRYPTGGQETQYF.

This clone was counted between two and nine times. The chain recombines TRBV7-2 with TRBJ1-1; TRBD1 matches 9 bases. CDR3 length: 15 amino acids. The ends lost 5 bases at V and 3 bases at J; junction bases unmatched: 7. Germline V gene sequence: CDR1 SGHTA, CDR2 FQGNSA. CDR3 amino acids: CASSVQGASDTEAFF. In DNA form, the CDR3 reads TGTGCCAGCAGCGTACAGGGGGCATCGGACACTGAAGCTTTCTTT.

The chain employs TRBV29-1 and TRBJ2-7; 12 nucleotides match TRBD2. Germline V gene data show CDR1 as SQVTM and CDR2 as ANQGSEA. V was pared by 4 bases and J by 4 bases, with 20 bases of the junction left unmatched. CDR3 length equals 19 residues. CDR3 residues: CSVVSKRAVRTSGEYEQYV. DNA for the CDR3: TGCAGCGTTGTAAGCAAGCGGGCGGTTAGGACTAGCGGGGAGTACGAGCAGTACGTC.

This clone was seen just once. V and J are TRBV12-3 or TRBV12-4 and TRBJ1-1; D not resolved. V lost 0 bases and J 8 bases, leaving 4 bases between the germline ends. The CDR3 loop spans 11 amino acids. The CDR3 DNA sequence: TGTGCCAGCAGTTTAGCGAGCGAAGCTTTCTTT. It specifies CASSLASEAFF.

The CDR3 nucleotides read TGTGCCATCAGTGCAGGGTGGGCTAACTATGGCTACACCTTC. Translated, it gives CAISAGWANYGYTF. The rearrangement uses TRBV10-3 and TRBJ1-2, with D possibly TRBD1 on 5 matching bases. The V gene's germline CDR1 is ENHRY and CDR2 SYGVKD. CDR3 length equals 14 residues. The V and J ends lost 4 bases and 0 bases respectively, with 9 bases between them.

CDR3 sequence reads: CASSGDRAYEQYV. CDR3 sequence (DNA): TGTGCCAGCAGTGGGGACAGAGCTTACGAGCAGTACGTC. The chain couples TRBV12-3 or TRBV12-4 to TRBJ2-7; 7 bases match TRBD1. After removal of 5 bases from V and 4 bases from J, the junction contained 5 bases not matched to a gene. The CDR3 is 13 amino acids.

The chain employs TRBV2 and TRBJ1-2; no clear D gene. The CDR3 covers 14 residues. V was pared by 7 bases and J by 4 bases, with 16 bases between. The germline CDR1 and CDR2 sequences are SNHLY and FYNNEI. The CDR3 spells CASTAQAKSYGYTF. CDR3 nucleotides: TGTGCCAGCACCGCGCAGGCGAAGAGCTATGGCTACACCTTC.

J is TRBJ1-4 and V is TRBV11-2; 11 nucleotides match TRBD1. CDR1 is SGHAT and CDR2 is FQNNGV in the germline V gene. The V and J ends lost 1 base and 8 bases, in that order; junction bases with no gene match: 3. CDR3 length: 15 amino acids. CDR3 sequence (DNA): TGTGCCAGCAGCTTAGGGGGACAGGGGGTCGAAAAACTGTTTTTT. Protein sequence: CASSLGGQGVEKLFF.

The chain joins TRBV7-2 to TRBJ2-1; D possibly corresponds to TRBD2 (5 bases). The CDR3 runs 14 residues. Per germline, CDR1 SGHTA and CDR2 FQGNSA. The V and J ends lost 5 bases and 6 bases respectively, with 14 bases between them. The CDR3 DNA is TGTGCCAGCAGCACTACTAGTGTAAGCAATGAGCAGTTCTTC. Its protein product is CASSTTSVSNEQFF. The entire variable domain, with the rest obtained from reference TRBV7-2 and TRBJ2-1, is as follows: GAGVSQSPSNKVTEKGKDVELRCDPISGHTALYWYRQSLGQGLEFLIYFQGNSAPDKSGLPSDRFSAERTGGSVSTLTIQRTQQEDSAVYLCASSTTSVSNEQFFGPGTRLTVL.

The rearrangement links TRBV3-1 (or the pseudogene TRBV3-2) to TRBJ2-3, with D maybe TRBD2 (6 bases). This CDR3 contains 16 residues. With 0 bases removed from V and 4 bases from J, the gap between germline ends came to 14 bases. Germline V gene lookup returns CDR1 LGHDT and CDR2 YNNKEL (reference sequence). For the CDR3, the DNA is TGTGCCAGCAGCCAAGAACGGCGGGGTATTCCAGATACGCAGTATTTT. This gives the protein CASSQERRGIPDTQYF.

The chain carries TRBV6-6 and TRBJ1-5; D may be TRBD1 (6 bases). The germline V gene has CDR1 MNHNY and CDR2 SVGAGI (reference sequence). The ends were cut back, 5 bases at V and 1 base at J, with 18 bases in the middle. This CDR3 comprises 17 residues. CDR3 DNA: TGTGCCAGCAGTCCCCAACAGGGTTTCGCCAGCAATCAGCCCCAGCATTTT. Its translation is CASSPQQGFASNQPQHF.

V is TRBV28 and J is TRBJ2-7; D is possibly TRBD1 (5 bases). There are 14 residues in the CDR3. V lost 5 bases to trimming and J lost 2 bases, with 13 bases between them. Germline CDR1 MDHEN, CDR2 SYDVKM. The CDR3 bases are TGTGCCAGCAGTCCCCAAGGACAAGCCTACGAGCAGTACGTC. Translated, it gives CASSPQGQAYEQYV.

This clone occurred a few times. V gene TRBV7-9 combines with J gene TRBJ1-1; 7 nucleotides line up with TRBD1. The germline CDR1 and CDR2 sequences are SEHNR and FQNEAQ (reference sequence). V dropped 2 bases and J dropped 1; count of bases not matched to a gene: 1. This CDR3 has 14 amino acids. As DNA, the CDR3 is TGTGCCAGCAGCTTATGGACAGGGAACACTGAAGCTTTCTTT. Protein product: CASSLWTGNTEAFF.

About this clone: Other DNA sequences from this sample encode an identical CDR3 as well. The chain recombines TRBV5-1 with TRBJ2-5, with D unclear. The CDR3 runs 12 residues. The germline gives CDR1 SGHRS, CDR2 YFSETQ. V lost 0 bases, J lost 5 bases, and 5 bases lay in between. This CDR3 is CASSLAGETQYF. In nucleotides, the CDR3 is TGCGCCAGCAGCTTGGCCGGGGAGACCCAGTACTTC.

The chain has TRBV5-4 and TRBJ2-1; possible D gene TRBD2, 5 bases. CDR1 and CDR2 (germline): SGHNT, YYREEE (reference sequence). V dropped 2 bases and J dropped 8 bases, with 14 bases sitting between them. The CDR3 is 14 amino acids. CDR3 nucleotide sequence: TGTGCCAGCAGCTTCGGCGACGCGGGCTATGAGCAGTTCTTC. Translating it yields CASSFGDAGYEQFF.